The 9 T cell receptor beta chains reported below all come from one sample, sequenced in a study of regulatory T cells in long-lasting Graves disease. CDR3 regions were amplified by Arm-PCR using iRepertoire HTBI primers to build TCR beta libraries. TCRdb fed the multiplex PCR reads into MiXCR, producing one record per CDR3 protein. The sample contains over 250,000 distinct CDR3 sequences, 22% of which appear only once. Time point meaning: persistent/refractory GD, antithyroid drugs over 5 years with positive TRAb. The TCR library used RNA extracted from PBMCs. The sequenced sample was peripheral blood mononuclear cells (PBMCs), obtained when the disease was refractory, from a patient treated with antithyroid drugs. The receptors originated from a female donor with Graves disease.

This clonotype was seen repeatedly, ten times or more. The gene calls are TRBV7-2 and TRBJ2-5; 7 bases fit TRBD2. The CDR3 loop spans 13 amino acids. Germline values: CDR1 SGHTA, CDR2 FQGNSA. Trimming cost V 6 bases and J 4 bases; bases outside gene matches: 5. CDR3 nucleotides: TGTGCCAGCAGGCAGGGAGGGACAGAGACCCAGTACTTC. Protein: CASRQGGTETQYF. Supplemented by reference TRBV7-2 and TRBJ2-5, the full variable domain reads GAGVSQSPSNKVTEKGKDVELRCDPISGHTALYWYRQSLGQGLEFLIYFQGNSAPDKSGLPSDRFSAERTGGSVSTLTIQRTQQEDSAVYLCASRQGGTETQYFGPGTRLLVL.

In its sample, this clonotype was seen a few times. The CDR3 protein is CASSLKRDGLGEQYF. In nucleotides, the CDR3 is TGCGCCAGCAGCTTGAAGCGGGACGGGCTTGGCGAGCAGTACTTC. The rearrangement uses TRBV5-1 and TRBJ2-7; TRBD2 matches 7 bases. The germline V gene encodes CDR1 SGHRS and CDR2 YFSETQ. V shed 1 base, J shed 6 bases, and the junction held 10 bases outside the gene matches. This CDR3 has 15 residues.

This clonotype has ten or more counts. This chain joins TRBV6-2 or TRBV6-3 and TRBJ2-7; D ambiguous. This CDR3 is 13 amino acids long. Trimming cost V 0 bases and J 5 bases, with 8 bases left between them. The germline V gene has CDR1 MNHEY and CDR2 SVGEGT. This chain's CDR3 is CASSYSWGDEQYF. The CDR3 DNA reads as TGTGCCAGCAGTTACTCTTGGGGTGACGAGCAGTACTTC.

This clonotype has ten or more counts. The rearrangement joins TRBV2 to TRBJ1-2; a possible D gene is TRBD1 (5 bases). The V and J ends lost 4 bases and 4 bases respectively, with 13 bases between them. In germline, CDR1 is SNHLY, CDR2 FYNNEI. The CDR3 has 14 amino acids. CDR3 DNA sequence: TGTGCCAGCAGTGTGTCCGACAGTAGCTATGGCTACACCTTC. Protein sequence: CASSVSDSSYGYTF.

The rearrangement links TRBV15 to TRBJ2-7; D ambiguous. The CDR3 is 15 residues long. Germline CDR1 reads LNHNV; CDR2 reads YYDKDF (reference sequence). The V gene lost 0 bases and the J gene lost 3 bases, with 12 bases spanning the gap. The CDR3, as DNA: TGTGCCACCAGCAGAGACAGCTCGTCATACTACGAGCAGTACTTC. It encodes CATSRDSSSYYEQYF.

This clonotype was picked up a small number of times. The chain carries TRBV20-1 and TRBJ1-2; tentative D call: TRBD1 (5 bases). Germline CDR1 is DFQATT and CDR2 is SNEGSKA (reference sequence). The CDR3 has 11 amino acids. Trimming took 4 bases from V and 4 from J, leaving 7 bases between them. Here the CDR3 reads CSAIGTYGYTF. Written as DNA, the CDR3 is TGCAGTGCTATTGGGACCTATGGCTACACCTTC.

This clonotype was seen ten or more times. J is TRBJ1-1 and V is TRBV2; D remains ambiguous. Trimming pared 4 bases from V and 4 bases from J, leaving 13 bases between. The CDR3 has 14 residues. The V gene's germline CDR1 is SNHLY and CDR2 FYNNEI. The CDR3 nucleotides read TGTGCCAGCAGTGTTTTAGGGCGGGGCACTGAAGCTTTCTTT. This encodes CASSVLGRGTEAFF. Together with reference TRBV2 and TRBJ1-1, the CDR3 gives the full variable domain: EPEVTQTPSHQVTQMGQEVILRCVPISNHLYFYWYRQILGQKVEFLVSFYNNEISEKSEIFDDQFSVERPDGSNFTLKIRSTKLEDSAMYFCASSVLGRGTEAFFGQGTRLTVV.

This clonotype came up a few times. The chain recombines TRBV19 with TRBJ2-4, with D possibly TRBD2 on 6 matching bases. The germline V and J ends were trimmed by 3 bases and 2 bases, with 14 bases remaining between them. The CDR3 has 16 residues. Germline CDR1 and CDR2: LNHDA and SQIVND (reference sequence). Here the CDR3 DNA reads TGTGCCAGTAGTATTTGGAGGGGACCCACCAAAAACATTCAGTACTTC. This translates into CASSIWRGPTKNIQYF.

This clonotype appeared a few times. This sequence joins TRBV6-1 and TRBJ2-7; D may match TRBD1 or TRBD2 (5 bases each). The germline V and J ends were trimmed by 6 bases and 0 bases, with 15 bases remaining between them. The CDR3 loop spans 15 amino acids. Germline CDR1 is MNHNS and CDR2 is SASEGT. CDR3 nucleotides: TGTGCCAGCAGCTGGGGACGGACGAGCTCCTACGAGCAGTACTTC. It yields the protein CASSWGRTSSYEQYF.